This T cell receptor (beta chain) was sequenced during a study of T cell responses to AZD1222 COVID-19 vaccine. V gave up 3 bases and J gave up 6 bases, with 18 bases separating them. CDR3 length: 16 residues. Germline loops: CDR1 SGHTA, CDR2 FQGNSA. General study points: After the peak T cell response, and only then, were repertoires sampled.

The data were produced by immunoSEQ multiplex PCR, yet TCRdb's version contains in-frame clones alone and is incomplete. The sample has about 150,000 clones; more than 75% are singletons. This clone was counted between two and nine times. Its target is unknown. The specimen comprised peripheral blood, sampled 28 days after the second AZD1222 dose. This chain joins TRBV7-2 and TRBJ2-1; tentative D call: TRBD2 (6 bases). The origin of this receptor is an adult who received the AZD1222 COVID-19 vaccine. CDR3 sequence (DNA): TGTGCCAGCAGCTTCTCGGGCGGGATACGATCCAATGAGCAGTTCTTC. Translation: CASSFSGGIRSNEQFF.